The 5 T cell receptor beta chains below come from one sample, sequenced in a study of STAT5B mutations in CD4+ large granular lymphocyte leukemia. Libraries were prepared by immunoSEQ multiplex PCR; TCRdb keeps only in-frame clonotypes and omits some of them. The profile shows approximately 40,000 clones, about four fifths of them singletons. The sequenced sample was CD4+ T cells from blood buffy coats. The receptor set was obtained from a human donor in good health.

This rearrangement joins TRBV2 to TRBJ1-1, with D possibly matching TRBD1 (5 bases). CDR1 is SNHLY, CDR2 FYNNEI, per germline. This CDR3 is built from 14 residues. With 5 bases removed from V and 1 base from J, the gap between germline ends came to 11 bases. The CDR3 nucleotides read TGTGCCAGCAGTAAGGGGTGGGGGAACACTGAAGCTTTCTTT. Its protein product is CASSKGWGNTEAFF.

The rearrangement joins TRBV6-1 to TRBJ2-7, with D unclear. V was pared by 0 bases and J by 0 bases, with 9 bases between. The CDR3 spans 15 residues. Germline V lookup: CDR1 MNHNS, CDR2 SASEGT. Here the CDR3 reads CASSEAGSVSYEQYF. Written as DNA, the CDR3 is TGTGCCAGCAGTGAAGCCGGCAGTGTCTCCTACGAGCAGTACTTC.

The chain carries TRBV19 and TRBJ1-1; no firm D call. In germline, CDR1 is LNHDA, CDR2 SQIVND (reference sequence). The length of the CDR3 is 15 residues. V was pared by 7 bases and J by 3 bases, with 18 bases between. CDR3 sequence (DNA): TGTGCCAGTAAGGATCGGCAGCAAGGACACACTGAAGCTTTCTTT. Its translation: CASKDRQQGHTEAFF.

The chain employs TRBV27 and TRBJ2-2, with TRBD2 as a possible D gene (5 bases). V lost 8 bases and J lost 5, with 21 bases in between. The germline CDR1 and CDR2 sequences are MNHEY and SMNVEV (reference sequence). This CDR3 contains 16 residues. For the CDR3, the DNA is TGTGCCAGCCGGGGTCATATCGACTACCCTACCGGGGAGCTGTTTTTT. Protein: CASRGHIDYPTGELFF.

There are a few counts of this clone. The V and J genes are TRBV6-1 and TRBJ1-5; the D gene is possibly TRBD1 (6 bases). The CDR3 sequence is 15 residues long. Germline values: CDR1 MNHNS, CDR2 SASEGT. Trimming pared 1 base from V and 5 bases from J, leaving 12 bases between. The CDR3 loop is CASSEGAGAYQPQHF. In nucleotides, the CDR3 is TGTGCCAGCAGTGAAGGGGCAGGGGCATATCAGCCCCAGCATTTT.